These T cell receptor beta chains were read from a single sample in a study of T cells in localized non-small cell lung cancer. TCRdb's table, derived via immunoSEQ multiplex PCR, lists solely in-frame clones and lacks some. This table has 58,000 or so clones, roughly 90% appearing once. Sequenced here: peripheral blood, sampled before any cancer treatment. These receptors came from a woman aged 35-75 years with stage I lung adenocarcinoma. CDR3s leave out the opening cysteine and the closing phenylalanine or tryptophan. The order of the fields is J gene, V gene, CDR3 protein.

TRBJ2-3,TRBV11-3,ASSLDLGTQY
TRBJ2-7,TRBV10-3,AISESLGPAIEQY
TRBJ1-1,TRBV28,AGSSQVPNTEAF
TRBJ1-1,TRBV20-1,SARESMAAF
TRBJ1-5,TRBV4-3,ASSFGRDSNQPQH
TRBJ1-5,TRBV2,ASRGVDRIMAPQH
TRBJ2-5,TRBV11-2,ASSQTQEEETQY
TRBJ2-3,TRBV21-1,ASSNEILAFGGGTVNTQY
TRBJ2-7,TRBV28,ASSLLGQGAGEQY
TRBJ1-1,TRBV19,ASSITGGAGTEAF
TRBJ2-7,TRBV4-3,ASSQAPGAASNYEQY
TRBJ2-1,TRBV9,ASSVGGSLHEQF
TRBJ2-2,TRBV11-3,ASSSRDTNTGELF
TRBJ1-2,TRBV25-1,ASSDDYGYT
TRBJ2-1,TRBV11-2,ASSSILGRDSNNEQF
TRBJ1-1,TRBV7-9,ASSLGAGHLSTEAF
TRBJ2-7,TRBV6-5,ASSPPGLAGYEQY
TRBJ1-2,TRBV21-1,ASSITGLVYGYT
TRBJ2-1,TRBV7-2,ASSLGPGREQF
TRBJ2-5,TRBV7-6,ASSSTSGAQETQY
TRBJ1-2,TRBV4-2,ASSQEGQGLDGYT
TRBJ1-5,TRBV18,ASSPRTGGDYSNQPQH
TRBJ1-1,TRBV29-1,SVDAGTVGTEAF
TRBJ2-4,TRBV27,ASDSDVKNIQY
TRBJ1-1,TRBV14,ASSLQGSTEAF
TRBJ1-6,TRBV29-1,SALDRTGSPLH
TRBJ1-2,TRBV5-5,ASSLEARASGGYT
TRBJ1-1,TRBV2,ASSGSRGPTEAF
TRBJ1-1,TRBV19,ASSIDRETEAF
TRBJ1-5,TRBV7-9,ASSSTGYQPQH
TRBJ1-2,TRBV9,ASSVEVRGGYT
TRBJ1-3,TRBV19,ASRGGPHEKLRTSGNTIY
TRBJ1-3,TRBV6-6,ASSYSSGSGNTIY
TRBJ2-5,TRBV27,ASSSSQVQETQY